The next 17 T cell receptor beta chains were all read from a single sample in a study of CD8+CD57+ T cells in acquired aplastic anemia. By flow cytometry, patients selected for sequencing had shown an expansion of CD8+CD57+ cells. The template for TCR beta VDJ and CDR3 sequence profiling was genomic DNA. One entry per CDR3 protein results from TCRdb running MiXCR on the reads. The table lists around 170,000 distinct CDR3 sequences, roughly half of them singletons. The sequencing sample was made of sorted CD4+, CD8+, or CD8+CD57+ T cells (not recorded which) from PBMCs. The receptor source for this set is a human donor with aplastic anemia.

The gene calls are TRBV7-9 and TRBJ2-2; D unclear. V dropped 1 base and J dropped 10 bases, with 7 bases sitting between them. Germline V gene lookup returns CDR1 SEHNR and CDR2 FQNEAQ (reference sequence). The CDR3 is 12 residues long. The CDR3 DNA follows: TGTGCCAGCAGCTTAGTTTGGCAGGAGCTGTTTTTT. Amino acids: CASSLVWQELFF.

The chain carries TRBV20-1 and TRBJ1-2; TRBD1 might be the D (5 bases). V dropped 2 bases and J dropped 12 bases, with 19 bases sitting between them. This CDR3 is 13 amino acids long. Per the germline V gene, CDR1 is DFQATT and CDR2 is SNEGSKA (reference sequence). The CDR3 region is CSARPKASLTDTF. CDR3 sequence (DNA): TGCAGTGCTAGACCTAAAGCCAGTCTGACAGACACCTTC.

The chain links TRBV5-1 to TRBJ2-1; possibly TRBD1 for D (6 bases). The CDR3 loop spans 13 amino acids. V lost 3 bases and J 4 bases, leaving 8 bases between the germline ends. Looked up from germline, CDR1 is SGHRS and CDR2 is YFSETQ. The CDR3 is CASSWGTYNEQFF. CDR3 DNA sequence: TGCGCCAGCAGCTGGGGGACATACAATGAGCAGTTCTTC.

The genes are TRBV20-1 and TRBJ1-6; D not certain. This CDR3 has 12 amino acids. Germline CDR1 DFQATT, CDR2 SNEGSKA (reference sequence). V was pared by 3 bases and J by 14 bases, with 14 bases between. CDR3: CSASPRELSLHF. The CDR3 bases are TGCAGTGCTAGTCCTCGCGAGTTATCCCTCCACTTT.

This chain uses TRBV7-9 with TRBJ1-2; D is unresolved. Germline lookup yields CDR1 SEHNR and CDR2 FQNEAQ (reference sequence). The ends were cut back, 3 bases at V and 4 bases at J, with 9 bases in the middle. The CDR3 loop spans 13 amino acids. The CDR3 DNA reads TGTGCCAGCAGCTTTGGCAGGCTCTATGGCTACACCTTC. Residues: CASSFGRLYGYTF.

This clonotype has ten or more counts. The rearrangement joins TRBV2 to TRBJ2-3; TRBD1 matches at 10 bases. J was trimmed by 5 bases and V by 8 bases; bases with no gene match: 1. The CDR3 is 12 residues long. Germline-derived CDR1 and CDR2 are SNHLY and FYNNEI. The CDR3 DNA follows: TGTGCCAGCGGGACAGGGGAAGATACGCAGTATTTT. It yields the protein CASGTGEDTQYF.

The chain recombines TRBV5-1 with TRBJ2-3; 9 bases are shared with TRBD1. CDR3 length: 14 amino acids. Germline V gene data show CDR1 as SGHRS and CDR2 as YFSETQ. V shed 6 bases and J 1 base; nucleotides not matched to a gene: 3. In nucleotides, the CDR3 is TGCGCCAGCACCCGGGACAGGGGCACAGATACGCAGTATTTT. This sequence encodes CASTRDRGTDTQYF.

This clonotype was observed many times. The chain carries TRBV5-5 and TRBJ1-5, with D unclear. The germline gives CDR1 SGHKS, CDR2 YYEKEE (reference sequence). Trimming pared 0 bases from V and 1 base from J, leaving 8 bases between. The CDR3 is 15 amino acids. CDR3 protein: CASSLASVSNQPQHF. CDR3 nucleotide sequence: TGTGCCAGCAGCTTGGCATCAGTGAGCAATCAGCCCCAGCATTTT.

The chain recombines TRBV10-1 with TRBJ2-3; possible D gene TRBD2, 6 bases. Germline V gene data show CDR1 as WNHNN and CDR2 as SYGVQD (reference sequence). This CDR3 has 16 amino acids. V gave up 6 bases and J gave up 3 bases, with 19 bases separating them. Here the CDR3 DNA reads TGCGCCAGCAGCGCTCCAGGGCGGGGAGCGACAGATACGCAGTATTTT. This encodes CASSAPGRGATDTQYF.

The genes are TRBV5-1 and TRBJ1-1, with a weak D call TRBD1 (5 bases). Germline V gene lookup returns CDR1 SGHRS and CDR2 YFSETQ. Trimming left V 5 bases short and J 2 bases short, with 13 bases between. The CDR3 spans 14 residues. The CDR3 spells CASRYRKTNTEAFF. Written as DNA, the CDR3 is TGCGCCAGCAGATACAGGAAAACCAACACTGAAGCTTTCTTT.

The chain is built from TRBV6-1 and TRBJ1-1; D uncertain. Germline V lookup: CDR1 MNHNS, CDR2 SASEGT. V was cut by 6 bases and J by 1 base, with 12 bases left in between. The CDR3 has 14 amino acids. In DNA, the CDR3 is TGTGCCAGCAGAAGGACGCTGGGGAACACTGAAGCTTTCTTT. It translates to CASRRTLGNTEAFF.

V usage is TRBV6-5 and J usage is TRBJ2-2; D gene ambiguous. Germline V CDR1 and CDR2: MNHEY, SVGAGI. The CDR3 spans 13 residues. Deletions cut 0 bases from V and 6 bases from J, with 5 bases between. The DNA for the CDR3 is TGTGCCAGCAGTTACTCGATTTCCGGGGAGCTGTTTTTT. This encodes CASSYSISGELFF.

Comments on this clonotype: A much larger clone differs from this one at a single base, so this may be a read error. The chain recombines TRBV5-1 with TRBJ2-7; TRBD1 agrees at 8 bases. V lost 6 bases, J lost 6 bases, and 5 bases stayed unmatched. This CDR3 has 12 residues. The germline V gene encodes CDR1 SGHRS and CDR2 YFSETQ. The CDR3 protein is CASISTGAEQYF. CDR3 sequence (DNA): TGCGCCAGCATCTCGACAGGGGCCGAGCAGTACTTC.

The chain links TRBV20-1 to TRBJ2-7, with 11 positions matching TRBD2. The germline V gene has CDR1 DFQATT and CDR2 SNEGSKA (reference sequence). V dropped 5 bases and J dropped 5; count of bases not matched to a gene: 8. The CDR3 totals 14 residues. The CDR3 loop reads CSADLSGGANEQYF. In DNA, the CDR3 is TGCAGTGCTGACCTTAGCGGGGGGGCCAACGAGCAGTACTTC.

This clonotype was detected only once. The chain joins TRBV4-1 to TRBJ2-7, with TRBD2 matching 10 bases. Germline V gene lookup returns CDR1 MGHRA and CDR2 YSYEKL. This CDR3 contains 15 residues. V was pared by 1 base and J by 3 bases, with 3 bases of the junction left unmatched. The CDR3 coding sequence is TGCGCCAGCAGCCAAGGGGCTAGCGGGAGCTACGAGCAGTACTTC. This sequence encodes CASSQGASGSYEQYF.

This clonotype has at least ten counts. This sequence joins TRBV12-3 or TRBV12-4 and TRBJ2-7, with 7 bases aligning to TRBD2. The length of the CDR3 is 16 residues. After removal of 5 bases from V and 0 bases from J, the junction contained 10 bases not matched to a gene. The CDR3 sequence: CASSGMRGSASYEQYF. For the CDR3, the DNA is TGTGCCAGCAGTGGAATGCGGGGGTCGGCCTCCTACGAGCAGTACTTC.

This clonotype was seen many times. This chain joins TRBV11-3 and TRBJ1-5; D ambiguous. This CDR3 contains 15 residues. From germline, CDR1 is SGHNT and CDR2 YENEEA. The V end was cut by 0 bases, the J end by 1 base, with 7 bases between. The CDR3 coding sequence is TGTGCCAGCAGCTTAGAAGGCAGAAGCAATCAGCCCCAGCATTTT. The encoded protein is CASSLEGRSNQPQHF.